This T cell receptor beta chain was profiled in a study of glioma-infiltrating T cells after dendritic cell vaccination. Study background: Between the early 2000s and the early 2010s, patients got autologous tumor lysate-pulsed dendritic cell vaccines. Overall study findings and caveats: Higher TCR clonality did not directly relate to longer survival.

The immunoSEQ assay amplified TCRB CDR3 from up to roughly 2 ug DNA. Libraries were prepared by immunoSEQ multiplex PCR; TCRdb keeps only in-frame clonotypes and omits some of them. In the table there are under 100,000 clones, around 90% of which are singletons. Concerning this clone: Its antigen is currently unknown.

The CDR3 runs to 13 residues. Deletions cut 7 bases from V and 2 bases from J, with 11 bases between. Per germline, CDR1 SNHLY and CDR2 FYNNEI. The source is a human donor with glioblastoma. The gene calls are TRBV2 and TRBJ2-5, with D possibly matching TRBD2 (5 bases). The input for sequencing was blood, taken before dendritic cell vaccination. Written as DNA, the CDR3 is TGTGCCAGCACTGCCAGACTACAAGAGACCCAGTACTTC. Encoded protein: CASTARLQETQYF.